The 22 T cell receptor beta chains below were found in one sample sequenced in a study of T cell changes during pregnancy in multiple sclerosis. Measured with immunoSEQ multiplex PCR; TCRdb has only the in-frame clones, and not every one. The sample holds about 75,000 clones; more than 70% are singletons and the top ten take more than 0.8%. Source: peripheral blood, taken in the first trimester of pregnancy. The receptor source for this set is a female donor in good health, enrolled as a control in a pregnancy study.

The chain's CDR3 is CASSQDSGGLNTEAFF. The CDR3 coding sequence is TGCGCCAGCAGCCAAGATAGCGGGGGGCTGAACACTGAAGCTTTCTTT. The rearrangement uses TRBV4-3 and TRBJ1-1; TRBD1 might be the D (6 bases). The V and J ends lost 0 bases and 0 bases respectively, with 11 bases between them. Germline V gene data show CDR1 as LGHNA and CDR2 as YSLEER. The CDR3 covers 16 residues.

The chain is built from TRBV11-2 and TRBJ2-7, with 7 bases lining up with TRBD1. This CDR3 contains 15 residues. J lost 3 bases, V lost 5 bases, and 10 bases had no gene match. Germline V lookup: CDR1 SGHAT, CDR2 FQNNGV. The CDR3 loop is CASSLGQDNLYEQYF. In nucleotides, the CDR3 is TGTGCCAGCAGCCTCGGACAGGATAATCTCTACGAGCAGTACTTC. Based on the CDR3 plus reference TRBV11-2 and TRBJ2-7, the full variable domain is EAGVAQSPRYKIIEKRQSVAFWCNPISGHATLYWYQQILGQGPKLLIQFQNNGVVDDSQLPKDRFSAERLKGVDSTLKIQPAKLEDSAVYLCASSLGQDNLYEQYFGPGTRLTVT.

The V gene is TRBV2, the J gene TRBJ2-3; 8 nucleotides line up with TRBD2. The junction had 5 bases not matched to a gene; V was cut back by 1 base and J by 5 bases. The CDR3 has 15 amino acids. Per germline, CDR1 SNHLY and CDR2 FYNNEI. In DNA form, the CDR3 reads TGTGCCAGCAGTGAAGAACGGGGGGGAGGAGATACGCAGTATTTT. Translating it yields CASSEERGGGDTQYF.

The chain uses TRBV10-2 and TRBJ1-6, with D maybe TRBD1 (5 bases). Looked up from germline, CDR1 is WSHSY and CDR2 is SAAADI. Trimming cost V 4 bases and J 6 bases, with 10 bases left between them. The CDR3 sequence is 14 residues long. CDR3 amino acids: CASSGQGANSPLHF. The CDR3 nucleotides are TGCGCCAGCAGTGGGCAAGGGGCTAATTCACCCCTCCACTTT.

The V call is TRBV7-9, the J call TRBJ2-7, with 7 nucleotides matching TRBD2. CDR3 length equals 14 residues. From germline, CDR1 is SEHNR and CDR2 FQNEAQ (reference sequence). The ends lost 3 bases at V and 4 bases at J; junction bases unmatched: 6. The DNA for the CDR3 is TGTGCCAGCAGCTTTAGAAGGGGAGGGTACGAGCAGTACTTC. Protein sequence: CASSFRRGGYEQYF.

The V and J genes are TRBV18 and TRBJ2-7; 8 bases are a match to TRBD1. The CDR3 runs 16 residues. The germline gives CDR1 KGHSH, CDR2 LQKENI. The J segment lost 10 bases and the V segment lost 2 bases, leaving 16 bases of the junction unmatched. The CDR3 protein is CASSPSLGVGQGSQYF. CDR3 nucleotides: TGTGCCAGCTCACCATCTTTAGGGGTAGGACAGGGAAGTCAGTACTTC.

This clone came up a few times. The V gene is TRBV6-5, the J gene TRBJ1-6, with a possible D match to TRBD1 (6 bases). The V and J ends lost 4 bases and 10 bases respectively, with 11 bases between them. The CDR3 sequence is 13 residues long. CDR1 MNHEY and CDR2 SVGAGI come from the germline V gene. The CDR3 nucleotides are TGTGCCAGCAGTTCCTTAACAGGGTCACCCCTCCACTTT. It is translated as CASSSLTGSPLHF.

The chain carries TRBV28 and TRBJ1-2; the D gene is possibly TRBD1 (6 bases). The CDR3 loop spans 13 amino acids. Germline CDR1 reads MDHEN; CDR2 reads SYDVKM. The V and J ends lost 1 base and 6 bases respectively, with 9 bases between them. The CDR3 sequence is CASSLSPGDGYTF. CDR3 coding DNA: TGTGCCAGCAGTTTATCCCCAGGGGATGGCTACACCTTC.

This sequence joins TRBV6-5 and TRBJ2-6, with D perhaps matching TRBD2 (5 bases). CDR1 is MNHEY, CDR2 SVGAGI, per germline. This CDR3 has 15 residues. V lost 11 bases and J 0 bases, leaving 14 bases between the germline ends. The CDR3: CAARRRSSGANVLTF. The CDR3 nucleotides read TGTGCCGCCCGCCGGAGGTCCTCTGGGGCCAACGTCCTGACTTTC.

The chain has TRBV5-1 and TRBJ2-1; 13 nucleotides align to TRBD2. Germline V gene data show CDR1 as SGHRS and CDR2 as YFSETQ. J lost 2 bases, V lost 4 bases, and 3 bases had no gene match. The CDR3 sequence is 16 residues long. In DNA form, the CDR3 reads TGCGCCAGCAGCATAGGACTAGCGGGGGCCTACAATGAGCAGTTCTTC. This codes for CASSIGLAGAYNEQFF. Using reference TRBV5-1 and TRBJ2-1 for the parts outside the CDR3, the full variable domain is KAGVTQTPRYLIKTRGQQVTLSCSPISGHRSVSWYQQTPGQGLQFLFEYFSETQRNKGNFPGRFSGRQFSNSRSEMNVSTLELGDSALYLCASSIGLAGAYNEQFFGPGTRLTVL.

This chain connects TRBV6-6 to TRBJ1-2; TRBD1 aligns across 7 bases. Trimming took 7 bases from V and 8 from J; bases not matched to a gene: 4. Germline values: CDR1 MNHNY, CDR2 SVGAGI (reference sequence). This CDR3 spans 11 amino acids. CDR3 in amino acids: CASTATGGYTF. The CDR3, as DNA: TGTGCCAGCACCGCGACAGGGGGCTACACCTTC.

The gene calls are TRBV6-5 and TRBJ1-4, with TRBD1 identical over 7 bases. The CDR3 is made up of 15 amino acids. The V segment lost 1 base and the J segment 8 bases; nucleotides outside the gene matches: 7. Germline assignment: CDR1 MNHEY and CDR2 SVGAGI. Here the CDR3 reads CASSYFRQGDEKLFF. DNA of the CDR3: TGTGCCAGCAGTTACTTTAGACAGGGAGACGAAAAACTGTTTTTT.

This chain links TRBV5-1 with TRBJ2-5; D remains unclear. This CDR3 comprises 12 residues. Trimming stripped 4 bases from V and 0 bases from J, with 4 bases between. Per the germline V gene, CDR1 is SGHRS and CDR2 is YFSETQ. Here the CDR3 reads CASSPNQETQYF. The DNA for the CDR3 is TGCGCCAGCAGCCCAAACCAAGAGACCCAGTACTTC.

This clone was counted once. V usage is TRBV7-2 and J usage is TRBJ1-6, with 11 bases fitting TRBD1. The germline V gene encodes CDR1 SGHTA and CDR2 FQGNSA. V lost 5 bases, J lost 11 bases, and 8 bases stayed unmatched. The CDR3 spans 15 residues. CDR3 DNA: TGTGCCAGCAGCGCCCGGACAGGGGGCAGGACACCCCTCCACTTT. Its protein is CASSARTGGRTPLHF.

The chain joins TRBV19 to TRBJ1-3, with D maybe TRBD1 (5 bases). Trimming cost V 5 bases and J 0 bases, with 20 bases left between them. Germline CDR1 LNHDA, CDR2 SQIVND (reference sequence). The CDR3 loop spans 18 amino acids. The CDR3 DNA follows: TGTGCCAGTAGTTCCCCCCCGGGACTATCCTTCTCTGGAAACACCATATATTTT. It is translated as CASSSPPGLSFSGNTIYF.

In this sample, this clone turned up a few times. The chain carries TRBV29-1 and TRBJ1-3, with 10 bases identical to TRBD1. This CDR3 spans 14 amino acids. Germline lookup yields CDR1 SQVTM and CDR2 ANQGSEA. Trimming at V came to 7 bases and at J to 4 bases, leaving 7 bases not matched to a gene. The CDR3 spells CSAWDRGSGNTIYF. CDR3 DNA sequence: TGCAGCGCCTGGGACAGGGGATCCGGAAACACCATATATTTT.

The chain couples TRBV27 to TRBJ2-2; D is perhaps TRBD1 (6 bases). This CDR3 has 16 amino acids. Germline V gene lookup returns CDR1 MNHEY and CDR2 SMNVEV (reference sequence). The V end lost 5 bases, the J end lost 0 bases, and 13 bases lay between the germline ends. CDR3 nucleotides: TGTGCCAGCAGTGCCCAAAGGGGGTCGAACACCGGGGAGCTGTTTTTT. Translating it yields CASSAQRGSNTGELFF.

The chain is built from TRBV14 and TRBJ1-1; 9 bases align to TRBD1. J gave up 8 bases and V 3 bases, and 4 bases lay outside the gene matches. Per germline, CDR1 SGHDN and CDR2 FVKESK. CDR3 size: 13 residues. CDR3 protein: CASSHFTGGEAFF. DNA for the CDR3: TGTGCCAGCAGCCATTTTACAGGGGGCGAAGCTTTCTTT.

The CDR3 nucleotides are TGTGCCAGTAGTTTTACCGGGACACCCTGGGAGCAGTACTTC. The encoded protein is CASSFTGTPWEQYF. The J gene is TRBJ2-7, the V gene TRBV19; TRBD1 is a possible D gene (6 bases). Looked up from germline, CDR1 is LNHDA and CDR2 is SQIVND (reference sequence). This CDR3 is 14 amino acids long. V dropped 5 bases and J dropped 7 bases, with 18 bases sitting between them.

The J gene is TRBJ2-7, the V gene TRBV7-9; D not certain. The CDR3 has 12 residues. Germline CDR1 is SEHNR and CDR2 is FQNEAQ (reference sequence). V was trimmed by 5 bases and J by 3 bases, leaving 8 bases between them. This CDR3 reads CASSPRIYEQYF. The CDR3 nucleotides are TGTGCCAGCAGCCCTAGGATCTACGAGCAGTACTTC.

The chain links TRBV15 to TRBJ2-1; TRBD1 aligns across 9 bases. With V trimmed by 2 bases and J by 7 bases, 6 bases remained unmatched. From germline, CDR1 is LNHNV and CDR2 YYDKDF (reference sequence). This CDR3 contains 15 residues. The CDR3 reads CATSRRTGGRNEQFF. In DNA form, the CDR3 reads TGTGCCACCAGCAGAAGAACAGGGGGCAGGAATGAGCAGTTCTTC.

The chain joins TRBV18 to TRBJ2-1, with 7 bases identical to TRBD1. The ends lost 3 bases at V and 6 bases at J; junction bases unmatched: 5. Germline lookup yields CDR1 KGHSH and CDR2 LQKENI. The CDR3 runs to 14 residues. In DNA, the CDR3 is TGTGCCAGCTCACCCAATTACAGGGGCAATGAGCAGTTCTTC. It is translated as CASSPNYRGNEQFF.